Listed here are 25 T cell receptor beta chains from one sample, sequenced in a study of T cells in Graves' hyperthyroidism and ophthalmopathy (dated by TCRdb to about 2019). Library preparation employed multiplex PCR. This sample was sequenced with an Illumina HiSeq 2000. TCR beta CDR3 regions were amplified from RNA transcripts. The first round of RT-PCR for the TCR CDR3 was performed with the HTBI primer set and the Qiagen OneStep RT-PCR kit. TCRdb ran its own pipeline on the public reads, namely fastp trimming at Q25 and MiXCR clone calling, and kept in-frame beta chains. All rows with the same CDR3 protein become a single entry with the most common DNA and genes. For this sample there are around 520,000 distinct CDR3 sequences; 24% appear just once. Around 10% of the sample is taken by the ten largest. Sequenced sample: blood. Receptors were obtained from a woman aged 30 to 39 with Graves' ophthalmopathy.

This clonotype was recorded at least ten times. The rearrangement joins TRBV6-1 to TRBJ2-2, with D maybe TRBD1 (5 bases). Germline V CDR1 and CDR2: MNHNS, SASEGT. V was cut by 5 bases and J by 3 bases, with 7 bases left in between. The CDR3 is 13 residues long. The CDR3 nucleotides read TGTGCCAGCAGTAAGACAGACACCGGGGAGCTGTTTTTT. Encoded protein: CASSKTDTGELFF.

This clonotype was found many times. V usage is TRBV2 and J usage is TRBJ1-1; perhaps TRBD1 as D (5 bases). V dropped 7 bases and J dropped 1 base, with 10 bases sitting between them. There are 13 residues in the CDR3. CDR1 is SNHLY and CDR2 is FYNNEI in the germline V gene. Here the CDR3 reads CASTEGRNTEAFF. Written as DNA, the CDR3 is TGTGCCAGCACCGAGGGGAGGAACACTGAAGCTTTCTTT.

The rearrangement joins TRBV20-1 to TRBJ1-5, with 8 bases lining up with TRBD1. The CDR3 has 14 amino acids. Germline CDR1 is DFQATT and CDR2 is SNEGSKA (reference sequence). V shed 3 bases and J 5 bases; nucleotides not matched to a gene: 6. DNA of the CDR3: TGCAGTGCTAGCGGACAGGGAGGGGATCAGCCCCAGCATTTT. Residues: CSASGQGGDQPQHF.

The V and J genes are TRBV11-2 and TRBJ1-1; D not resolved. Germline V gene data show CDR1 as SGHAT and CDR2 as FQNNGV. This CDR3 comprises 16 residues. V was cut by 5 bases and J by 0 bases, with 16 bases left in between. The DNA of the CDR3 is TGTGCCAGCAGCCCCAGGATGGACCATTTGAACACTGAAGCTTTCTTT. Protein sequence: CASSPRMDHLNTEAFF.

This chain joins TRBV27 and TRBJ1-5, with D perhaps TRBD1 (5 bases). The CDR3 loop spans 15 amino acids. Trimming removed 4 bases from V and 5 bases from J, with 15 bases in between. Germline loops: CDR1 MNHEY, CDR2 SMNVEV (reference sequence). In DNA form, the CDR3 reads TGTGCCAGCAGTTCCCGAAGGGGTCTGGATCAGCCCCAGCATTTT. The encoded protein is CASSSRRGLDQPQHF.

This clonotype came up many times. The chain couples TRBV29-1 to TRBJ1-2; 12 bases match TRBD1. There are 13 residues in the CDR3. Unmatched junction bases numbered 5, after V lost 5 bases and J lost 7 bases. The germline gives CDR1 SQVTM, CDR2 ANQGSEA. CDR3 loop: CSVPGQGALGYTF. The CDR3 bases are TGCAGCGTTCCGGGACAGGGGGCGCTTGGCTACACCTTC.

Ten or more counts support this clonotype. The chain carries TRBV30 and TRBJ1-5, with a possible D match to TRBD1 (5 bases). Germline V lookup: CDR1 GTSNPN, CDR2 SVGIG (reference sequence). Between the trimmed V and J ends, which lost 2 bases and 9 bases, there was a span of 17 bases. This CDR3 is built from 14 residues. CDR3: CAWSPREGRGPQHF. For the CDR3, the DNA is TGTGCCTGGAGTCCCAGAGAGGGGCGAGGGCCCCAGCATTTT.

Ten or more counts support this clonotype. V gene TRBV18 combines with J gene TRBJ1-1; D call uncertain. V was clipped by 0 bases and J by 2 bases, with 13 bases between them. The germline CDR1 and CDR2 sequences are KGHSH and LQKENI. This CDR3 region has 16 residues. CDR3 DNA sequence: TGTGCCAGCTCACCACCGTCTCGGGGTTCAAACACTGAAGCTTTCTTT. Translation gives CASSPPSRGSNTEAFF.

In its sample, this clonotype was seen many times. The chain combines TRBV28 with TRBJ1-2; maybe TRBD1 (5 bases). The CDR3 runs to 12 residues. Germline-derived CDR1 and CDR2 are MDHEN and SYDVKM. V dropped 8 bases and J dropped 3 bases, with 10 bases sitting between them. The CDR3 region has the DNA TGTGCCAGCTCAGGGCCCTACTATGGCTACACCTTC. Translation gives CASSGPYYGYTF.

CDR3 DNA sequence: TGTGCCAGCAGCTTAGCGATTGGGACCGGGGAGCTGTTTTTT. Its protein product is CASSLAIGTGELFF. The rearrangement links TRBV7-9 to TRBJ2-2; D gene unclear. V lost 0 bases, J lost 5 bases, and 7 bases lay in between. Germline values: CDR1 SEHNR, CDR2 FQNEAQ (reference sequence). The CDR3 length is 14 residues.

The chain couples TRBV20-1 to TRBJ1-6; D gene unclear. CDR3 length equals 13 residues. Trimming pared 3 bases from V and 5 bases from J, leaving 8 bases between. Germline V gene lookup returns CDR1 DFQATT and CDR2 SNEGSKA (reference sequence). The CDR3 DNA is TGCAGTGCTAGTGGAAATGATAATTCACCCCTCCACTTT. The encoded protein is CSASGNDNSPLHF.

This clonotype was detected ten times or more. This rearrangement joins TRBV20-1 to TRBJ1-3, with D perhaps TRBD1 (5 bases). V lost 4 bases to trimming and J lost 4 bases, with 14 bases between them. The CDR3 has 14 amino acids. Germline CDR1 DFQATT, CDR2 SNEGSKA (reference sequence). The CDR3 reads CSAISGTAGNTIYF. The CDR3 nucleotides read TGCAGTGCTATTTCAGGGACCGCCGGAAACACCATATATTTT.

This clonotype was counted ten times or more. This chain joins TRBV28 and TRBJ1-1; maybe TRBD1 (5 bases). Germline assignment: CDR1 MDHEN and CDR2 SYDVKM. The V end lost 7 bases, the J end lost 6 bases, and 21 bases lay between the germline ends. This CDR3 has 15 residues. CDR3 coding DNA: TGTGCCAGCAACCTAAGACGTGGGGGAATCCCTGAAGCTTTCTTT. It specifies CASNLRRGGIPEAFF.

This clonotype has ten or more counts. This chain joins TRBV27 and TRBJ2-5, with 7 bases identical to TRBD1. Unmatched junction bases numbered 3, after V lost 5 bases and J lost 3 bases. Per germline, CDR1 MNHEY and CDR2 SMNVEV (reference sequence). This CDR3 contains 13 residues. The CDR3 loop is CASSLGTEETQYF. For the CDR3, the DNA is TGTGCCAGCAGTCTGGGGACAGAAGAGACCCAGTACTTC.

This clonotype has a count of ten or more. V and J are TRBV5-1 and TRBJ2-7, with D tentatively TRBD1 (6 bases). The V end lost 5 bases, the J end lost 0 bases, and 9 bases lay between the germline ends. The CDR3 is 13 residues long. The germline gives CDR1 SGHRS, CDR2 YFSETQ. The CDR3 DNA sequence: TGCGCCAGCAGGCAGGACAGCTCCTACGAGCAGTACTTC. Its protein is CASRQDSSYEQYF.

In this sample, this clonotype turned up many times. This chain links TRBV7-2 with TRBJ1-2; D gene uncertain. The CDR3 has 12 residues. Trimming shortened V by 2 bases and J by 9 bases, and 10 bases separated the two germline ends. Germline assignment: CDR1 SGHTA and CDR2 FQGNSA. The CDR3, as DNA: TGTGCCAGCAGCTTATCGGCTAGTAGCTACACCTTC. It encodes CASSLSASSYTF.

This clonotype occurred a few times. The V call is TRBV4-1, the J call TRBJ2-3; TRBD2 is a possible D gene (6 bases). The CDR3 extends over 16 amino acids. Germline assignment: CDR1 MGHRA and CDR2 YSYEKL. The V end lost 0 bases, the J end lost 6 bases, and 16 bases lay between the germline ends. The CDR3 loop is CASSQESWRAYDTQYF. CDR3 DNA sequence: TGCGCCAGCAGCCAAGAGTCATGGAGGGCGTACGATACGCAGTATTTT.

This clonotype has a count of ten or more. The chain employs TRBV6-2 or TRBV6-3 and TRBJ2-2; 12 positions agree with TRBD2. Germline V gene sequence: CDR1 MNHEY, CDR2 SVGEGT. This CDR3 has 18 residues. V dropped 10 bases and J dropped 4; count of bases not matched to a gene: 16. The CDR3 nucleotides read TGTGCCACCTCGGGGCTAGCGGGGGGGCCGGAGATCACCGGGGAGCTGTTTTTT. Its protein product is CATSGLAGGPEITGELFF.

The gene calls are TRBV10-2 and TRBJ1-5, with 7 bases matching TRBD1. The CDR3 totals 15 residues. Trimming took 4 bases from V and 2 from J; bases not matched to a gene: 5. Germline values: CDR1 WSHSY, CDR2 SAAADI. The CDR3 DNA follows: TGCGCCAGCAGTGCCCCGGGACAGCGCAATCAGCCCCAGCATTTT. Translated: CASSAPGQRNQPQHF.

In its sample, this clonotype was seen many times. The chain links TRBV27 to TRBJ2-2; TRBD1 matches at 8 bases. The CDR3 totals 17 residues. V shed 5 bases and J 5 bases; nucleotides not matched to a gene: 13. The germline CDR1 and CDR2 sequences are MNHEY and SMNVEV (reference sequence). The chain's CDR3 is CASSPTPGQGKTGELFF. DNA of the CDR3: TGTGCCAGCAGTCCAACCCCAGGACAGGGCAAAACCGGGGAGCTGTTTTTT.

This clonotype was counted many times. The chain has TRBV10-3 and TRBJ2-4; no clear D. Germline CDR1 ENHRY, CDR2 SYGVKD. Deletions cut 0 bases from V and 0 bases from J, with 6 bases between. The CDR3 contains 15 residues. CDR3 region: CAISESILAKNIQYF. The CDR3, as DNA: TGTGCCATCAGTGAGTCGATCCTAGCCAAAAACATTCAGTACTTC.

The rearrangement links TRBV6-1 to TRBJ2-5, with D hard to call. The CDR3 has 16 amino acids. Germline V gene lookup returns CDR1 MNHNS and CDR2 SASEGT. With 6 bases removed from V and 5 bases from J, the gap between germline ends came to 22 bases. For the CDR3, the DNA is TGTGCCAGCAGAACGAAACGGTCCTCTGGCCGGGAGACCCAGTACTTC. Its translation: CASRTKRSSGRETQYF.

This clonotype was seen repeatedly, ten times or more. The gene calls are TRBV6-5 and TRBJ1-5; no reliable D call. The V gene lost 0 bases and the J gene lost 8 bases, with 8 bases spanning the gap. Per the germline V gene, CDR1 is MNHEY and CDR2 is SVGAGI. The CDR3 extends over 13 amino acids. The CDR3 loop is CASSYSEREPQHF. The DNA for the CDR3 is TGTGCCAGCAGTTACTCAGAGAGGGAGCCCCAGCATTTT.

This clonotype occurred many times. The rearrangement links TRBV7-8 to TRBJ2-7; 8 bases map to TRBD1. Germline assignment: CDR1 SGHVS and CDR2 FQNEAQ. Trimming removed 5 bases from V and 3 bases from J; junction bases left unmatched: 15. The CDR3 is made up of 17 amino acids. CDR3 region: CASSPLTGTGFFYEQYF. In nucleotides, the CDR3 is TGTGCCAGCAGCCCTCTTACCGGGACAGGATTCTTCTACGAGCAGTACTTC.

In its sample, this clonotype was seen many times. This chain links TRBV10-3 with TRBJ1-2, with TRBD1 matching over 8 bases. After removal of 4 bases from V and 4 bases from J, the junction contained 8 bases not matched to a gene. This CDR3 is 15 amino acids long. From germline, CDR1 is ENHRY and CDR2 SYGVKD. The CDR3 bases are TGTGCCATCAGTGGTGACAGGGGAGGTGGCTATGGCTACACCTTC. Amino acid sequence: CAISGDRGGGYGYTF.